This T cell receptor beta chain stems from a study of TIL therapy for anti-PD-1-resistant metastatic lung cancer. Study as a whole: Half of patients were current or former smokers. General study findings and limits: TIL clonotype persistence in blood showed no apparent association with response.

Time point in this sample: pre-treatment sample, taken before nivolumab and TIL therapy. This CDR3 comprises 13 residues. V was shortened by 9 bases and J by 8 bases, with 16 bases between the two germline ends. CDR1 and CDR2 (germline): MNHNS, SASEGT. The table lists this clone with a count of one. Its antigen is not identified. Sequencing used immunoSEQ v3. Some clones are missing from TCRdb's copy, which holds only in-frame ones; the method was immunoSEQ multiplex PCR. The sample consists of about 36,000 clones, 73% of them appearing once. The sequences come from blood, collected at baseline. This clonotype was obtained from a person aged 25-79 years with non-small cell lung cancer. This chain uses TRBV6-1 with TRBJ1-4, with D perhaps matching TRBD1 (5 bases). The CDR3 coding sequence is TGTGCCAGTACGACAGCCGCGGGGGAAAAACTGTTTTTT. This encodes CASTTAAGEKLFF.